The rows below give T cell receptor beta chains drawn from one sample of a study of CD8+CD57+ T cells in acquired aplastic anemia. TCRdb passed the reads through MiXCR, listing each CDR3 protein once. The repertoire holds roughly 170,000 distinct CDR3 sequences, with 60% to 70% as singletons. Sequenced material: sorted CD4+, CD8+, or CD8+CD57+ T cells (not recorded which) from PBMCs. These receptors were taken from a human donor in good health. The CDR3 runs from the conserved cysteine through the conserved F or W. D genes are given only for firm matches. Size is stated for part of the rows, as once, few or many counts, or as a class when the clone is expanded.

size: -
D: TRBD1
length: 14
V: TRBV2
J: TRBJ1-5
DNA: TGTGCCAGCAGCATGGACAGGGCTTTACAGCCCCAGCATTTT
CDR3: CASSMDRALQPQHF

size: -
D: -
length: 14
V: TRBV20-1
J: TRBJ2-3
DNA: TGCAGTGCCATAACCTGGGACCGCACAGATACGCAGTATTTT
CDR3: CSAITWDRTDTQYF

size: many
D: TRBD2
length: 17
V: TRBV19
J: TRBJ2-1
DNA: TGTGCCAGTAGTACAAGCCGAAGCGGGATTTACTACAATGAGCAGTTCTTC
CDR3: CASSTSRSGIYYNEQFF

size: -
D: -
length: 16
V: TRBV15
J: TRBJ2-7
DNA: TGTGCCACCAGCAGAGAGGGAGGGGGCGCTTCGCTCGAGCAGTACTTC
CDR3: CATSREGGGASLEQYF

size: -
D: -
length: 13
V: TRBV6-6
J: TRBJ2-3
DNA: TGTGCCAGCAGCGTAGACACGGCAAATACGCAGTATTTT
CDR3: CASSVDTANTQYF

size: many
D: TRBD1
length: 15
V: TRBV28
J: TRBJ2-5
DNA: TGTGCCAGCAGTTTATTAACAGGGGTAAGGGAGACCCAGTACTTC
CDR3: CASSLLTGVRETQYF

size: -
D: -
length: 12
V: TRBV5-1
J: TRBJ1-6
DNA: TGTGCCAGCAGACTCGCGGATTCACCCCTCCACTTT
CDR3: CASRLADSPLHF

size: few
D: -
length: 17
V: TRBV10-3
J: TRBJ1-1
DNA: TGTGCCATCAGTGAGGGTCACCCCGGACGGTTGAACACTGAAGCTTTCTTT
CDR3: CAISEGHPGRLNTEAFF

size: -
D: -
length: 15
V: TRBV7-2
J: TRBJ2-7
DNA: TGTGCCAGCAGCGTGGGACGGGCAGGCTCCTACGAGCAGTACTTC
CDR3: CASSVGRAGSYEQYF

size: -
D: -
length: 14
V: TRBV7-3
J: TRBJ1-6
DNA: TGTGCCAGCAGCACCGGGACTTCGGGTTCACCCCTCCACTTT
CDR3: CASSTGTSGSPLHF

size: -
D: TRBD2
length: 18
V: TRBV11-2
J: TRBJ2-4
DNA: TGTGCCAGCAGCTCGTGGACTAGCGGGGGCCACGCCAAAAACATTCAGTACTTC
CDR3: CASSSWTSGGHAKNIQYF

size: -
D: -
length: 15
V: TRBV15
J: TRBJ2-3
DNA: TGTGCCACCAGCAGCTTACTGACAGGCACAGATACGCAGTATTTT
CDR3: CATSSLLTGTDTQYF

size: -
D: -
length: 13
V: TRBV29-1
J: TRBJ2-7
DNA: TGCAGCGTTGAGAACAGGAAAGGGTACGAGCAGTACTTC
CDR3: CSVENRKGYEQYF

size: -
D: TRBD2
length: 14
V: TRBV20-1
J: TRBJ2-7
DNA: TGCAGTGCCCAGACTAGCGGGAGAAGGGGCGAGCAGTACTTC
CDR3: CSAQTSGRRGEQYF

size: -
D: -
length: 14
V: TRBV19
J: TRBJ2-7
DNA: TGTGCCAGTAGTATAGGTGTTACGAACTACGAGCAGTACTTC
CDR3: CASSIGVTNYEQYF

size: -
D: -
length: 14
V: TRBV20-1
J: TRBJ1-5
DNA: TGCAGTGCTAGAGGAGGTAGTGAGAATCAGCCCCAGCATTTT
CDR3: CSARGGSENQPQHF

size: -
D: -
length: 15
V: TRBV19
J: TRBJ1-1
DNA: TGTGCCAGTATACCCGGACAGAACCCAAGTACTGAAGCTTTCTTT
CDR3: CASIPGQNPSTEAFF

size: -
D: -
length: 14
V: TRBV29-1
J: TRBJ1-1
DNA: TGCAGCGTTGAACCCCGACAGGCGGACACTGAAGCTTTCTTT
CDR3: CSVEPRQADTEAFF

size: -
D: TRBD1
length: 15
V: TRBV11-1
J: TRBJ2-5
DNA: TGTGCCAGCAGCTTTGGGACAGGGATCCAAGAGACCCAGTACTTC
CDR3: CASSFGTGIQETQYF

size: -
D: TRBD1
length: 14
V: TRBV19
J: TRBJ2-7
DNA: TGTGCCAGTACTGCCGGGACAGCCTCCTACGAGCAGTACTTC
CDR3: CASTAGTASYEQYF

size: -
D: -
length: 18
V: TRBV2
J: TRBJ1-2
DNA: TGTGCCAGCAGTGAAAAGGGTGGCAGGGACTATGGTAACTATGGCTACACCTTC
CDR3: CASSEKGGRDYGNYGYTF

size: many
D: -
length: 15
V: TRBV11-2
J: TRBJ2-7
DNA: TGTGCCAGCAGCTTAGGGGCGATACTTTTGAATGAGCAGTACTTC
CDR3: CASSLGAILLNEQYF

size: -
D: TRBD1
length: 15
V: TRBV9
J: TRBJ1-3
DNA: TGTGCCAGCAGCAGCATGACAGGGGCTGGAAAAACCATATATTTT
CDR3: CASSSMTGAGKTIYF

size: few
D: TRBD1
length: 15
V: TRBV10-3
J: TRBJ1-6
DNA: TGTGCCATCAGTGAAGTCAGGGGGACACATTCACCCCTCCACTTT
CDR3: CAISEVRGTHSPLHF

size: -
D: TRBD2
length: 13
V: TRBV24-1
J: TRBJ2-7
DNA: TGTGCCACCAGCCCGGGGGGGGGTCGCGAGCAGTACTTC
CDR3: CATSPGGGREQYF

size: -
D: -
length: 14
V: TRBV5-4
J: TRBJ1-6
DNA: TGTGCCAGCAGCTTGTGGGGGTATAATTCACCCCTCCACTTT
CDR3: CASSLWGYNSPLHF

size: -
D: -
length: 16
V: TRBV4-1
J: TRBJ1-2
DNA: TGCGCCAGCAGCCCCGATCCCCACACAGGGACTAGTGGCTACACCTTC
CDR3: CASSPDPHTGTSGYTF

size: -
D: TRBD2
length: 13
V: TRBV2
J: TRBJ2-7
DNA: TGTGCCAGCAGTGCAGAAACTAGCGGCGAGCAGTACTTC
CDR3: CASSAETSGEQYF

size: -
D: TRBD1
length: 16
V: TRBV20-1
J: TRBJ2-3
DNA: TGCAGTGCTGCAGAAATGGGACAGGGGGCAAGAGATACGCAGTATTTT
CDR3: CSAAEMGQGARDTQYF

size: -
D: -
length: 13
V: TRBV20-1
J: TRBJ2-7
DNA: TGCAGTGCTCCGGCGTTGAGCTCCTACGAGCAGTACTTC
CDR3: CSAPALSSYEQYF

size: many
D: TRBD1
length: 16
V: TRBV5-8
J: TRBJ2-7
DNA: TGTGCCAGCAGCTTGGTGACGGGGACAGGGTACCACGAGCAGTACTTC
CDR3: CASSLVTGTGYHEQYF

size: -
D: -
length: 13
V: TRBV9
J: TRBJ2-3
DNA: TGCGCCACCAGGGGGGGTCCCACAGATACGCAGTATTTT
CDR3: CATRGGPTDTQYF

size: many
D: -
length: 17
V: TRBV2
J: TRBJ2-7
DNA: TGTGCCAGCAGTGGGGGCCCCCGTAGCGAGGGACTTTCTGAGCAGTACTTC
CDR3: CASSGGPRSEGLSEQYF

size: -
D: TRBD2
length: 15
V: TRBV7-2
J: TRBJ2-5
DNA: TGTGCCAGCAGCTCCCTAGCGGGGAGCCAAGAGACCCAGTACTTC
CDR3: CASSSLAGSQETQYF

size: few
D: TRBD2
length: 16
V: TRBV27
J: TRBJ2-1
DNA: TGTGCCAGCAGTCCCCTTAGCGGGTTCCCCTACAATGAGCAGTTCTTC
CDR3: CASSPLSGFPYNEQFF

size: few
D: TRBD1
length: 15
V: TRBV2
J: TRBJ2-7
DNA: TGTGCCAGCAGTGATTGGACAGGGGAATCCTACGAGCAGTACTTC
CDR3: CASSDWTGESYEQYF

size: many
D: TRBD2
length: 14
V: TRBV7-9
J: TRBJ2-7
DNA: TGTGCCAGCAGCTTGGGACTAGCGGGAGACGAGCAGTACTTC
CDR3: CASSLGLAGDEQYF

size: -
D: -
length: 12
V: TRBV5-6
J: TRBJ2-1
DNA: TGTGCCAGCAGCCAGGCGACCAATGAGCAGTTCTTC
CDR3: CASSQATNEQFF

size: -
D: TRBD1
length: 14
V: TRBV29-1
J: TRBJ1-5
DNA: TGCAGCGTTGCGGGACAGGGGGAGTGGCAGCCCCAGCATTTT
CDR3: CSVAGQGEWQPQHF

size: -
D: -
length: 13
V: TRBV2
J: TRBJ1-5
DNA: TGTGCCAGCAGTGAACAACAGGGCCAGCCCCAGCATTTT
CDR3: CASSEQQGQPQHF

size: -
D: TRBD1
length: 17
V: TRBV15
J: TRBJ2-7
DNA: TGTGCCACCAGCAGAGGGGGGACAGGGGAGAGCTCCTACGAGCAGTACTTC
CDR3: CATSRGGTGESSYEQYF

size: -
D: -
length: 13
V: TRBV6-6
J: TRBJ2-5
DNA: TGTGCCAACAGTCAAACACCCGGGGAGACCCAGTACTTC
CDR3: CANSQTPGETQYF

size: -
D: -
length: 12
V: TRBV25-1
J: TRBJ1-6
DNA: TGTGCCAGCAGTGGAACGAGTTCACCCCTCCACTTT
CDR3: CASSGTSSPLHF

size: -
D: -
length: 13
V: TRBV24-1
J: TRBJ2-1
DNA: TGTGCCAGCAGGACACGACCGCACAATGAGCAGTTCTTC
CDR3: CASRTRPHNEQFF

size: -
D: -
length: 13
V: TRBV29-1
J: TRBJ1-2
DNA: TGCAGCGTTGAAGAGGTACTGGGTTATGGCTACACCTTC
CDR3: CSVEEVLGYGYTF

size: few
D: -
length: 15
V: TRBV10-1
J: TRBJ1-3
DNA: TGCGCCAGCAGTGTGGACAGTAGCTCTGGAAACACCATATATTTT
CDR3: CASSVDSSSGNTIYF

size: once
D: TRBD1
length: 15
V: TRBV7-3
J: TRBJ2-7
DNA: TGTGCTAGCAGCCCAACCGACAGGGGGCCGTACGAGCAGTACTTC
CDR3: CASSPTDRGPYEQYF

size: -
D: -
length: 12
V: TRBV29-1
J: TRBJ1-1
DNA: TGCAGCGTTGAAGTGCAGGGAAATGAAGCTTTCTTT
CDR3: CSVEVQGNEAFF

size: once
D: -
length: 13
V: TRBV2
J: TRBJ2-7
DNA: TGTGCCAGCATCCAGGGCCTTAACTACGAGCAGTACTTC
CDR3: CASIQGLNYEQYF

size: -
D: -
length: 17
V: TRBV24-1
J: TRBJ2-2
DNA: TGTGCCACCGGCGGCCTTCGTCAGGGGATGGGCACCGGGGAGCTGTTTTTT
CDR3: CATGGLRQGMGTGELFF

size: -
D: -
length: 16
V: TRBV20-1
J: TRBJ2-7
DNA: TGCAGTGCCGGAGGACCAGGGTTCAGAGCGGGTTACGAGCAGTACTTC
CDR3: CSAGGPGFRAGYEQYF

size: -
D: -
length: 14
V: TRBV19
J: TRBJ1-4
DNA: TGTGCCAGTAGCCAGACAGCAACTAATGAAAAACTGTTTTTT
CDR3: CASSQTATNEKLFF

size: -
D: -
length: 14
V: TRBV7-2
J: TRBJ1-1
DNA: TGTGCCAGCGCTCGTCAGGGACAGAACACTGAAGCTTTCTTT
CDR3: CASARQGQNTEAFF

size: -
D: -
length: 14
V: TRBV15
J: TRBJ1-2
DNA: TGTGCCACCAGCAGAGAAACAGGCCCCTATGGCTACACCTTC
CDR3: CATSRETGPYGYTF

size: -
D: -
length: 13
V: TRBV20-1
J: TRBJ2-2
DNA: TGCAGTGCCCCCATCTTCCCAAACGGGGAGCTGTTTTTT
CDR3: CSAPIFPNGELFF

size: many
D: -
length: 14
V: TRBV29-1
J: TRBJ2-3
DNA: TGCAGCGTTGAAACCGGACCGAGCACAGATACGCAGTATTTT
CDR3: CSVETGPSTDTQYF

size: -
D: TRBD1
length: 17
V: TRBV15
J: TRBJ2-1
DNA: TGTGCCACCAGCAGAGTAGTTGTGGGGACAGTCGGCAATGAGCAGTTCTTC
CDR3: CATSRVVVGTVGNEQFF

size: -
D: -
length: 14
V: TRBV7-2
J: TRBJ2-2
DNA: TGTGCCAGCAGCTTTACCGGGAGCACCGGGGAGCTGTTTTTT
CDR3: CASSFTGSTGELFF

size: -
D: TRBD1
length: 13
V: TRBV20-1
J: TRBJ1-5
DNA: TGCAGTGCTAGGACAGGGGGCAATCAGCCCCAGCATTTT
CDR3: CSARTGGNQPQHF